This entry concerns a single T cell receptor (beta chain). Antigen: not known. The sample is drawn from a study of T cell responses to AZD1222 COVID-19 vaccine. On the study more broadly: Second doses at about 4 or about 12 weeks were pooled.

Sequencing was performed with immunoSEQ multiplex PCR; in TCRdb, only in-frame clones are kept and a portion is missing. Altogether over 100,000 clones are present, about nine tenths being singletons, with the ten largest covering less than 9%. V was trimmed by 5 bases and J by 4 bases, leaving 12 bases between them. From germline, CDR1 is SGHAT and CDR2 FQNNGV. The length of the CDR3 is 13 residues. The study's findings and limits: Along spike, vaccine-associated CD4 TCRs were found throughout, with dominance at 160-218 and 743-854.

The origin of this receptor is an adult in good health. The chain recombines TRBV11-2 with TRBJ2-7; D is uncertain. The sequencing used peripheral blood, collected on day 0 of AZD1222 vaccination. The CDR3 region has the DNA TGTGCCAGCAGCCTCCGGGTCCTTTACGAGCAGTACTTC. Amino acid sequence: CASSLRVLYEQYF.